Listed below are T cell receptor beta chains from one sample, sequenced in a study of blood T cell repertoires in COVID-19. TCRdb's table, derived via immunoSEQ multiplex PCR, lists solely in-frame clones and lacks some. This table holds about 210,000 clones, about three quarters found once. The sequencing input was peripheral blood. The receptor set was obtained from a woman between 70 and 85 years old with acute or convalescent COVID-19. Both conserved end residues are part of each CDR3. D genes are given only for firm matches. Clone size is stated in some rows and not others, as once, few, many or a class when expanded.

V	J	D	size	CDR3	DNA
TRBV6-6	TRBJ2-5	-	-	CASSYSVRQETQYF	TGTGCCAGCAGTTACTCGGTCAGGCAAGAGACCCAGTACTTC
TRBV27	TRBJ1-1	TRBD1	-	CASRNTGGNTEAFF	TGTGCCAGCAGGAACACAGGGGGAAACACTGAAGCTTTCTTT
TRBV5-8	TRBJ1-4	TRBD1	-	CASSLAGGTGGEKLFF	TGTGCCAGCAGCTTGGCGGGGGGGACAGGGGGTGAAAAACTGTTTTTT
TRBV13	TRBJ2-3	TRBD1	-	CASSLRDRFTDTQYF	TGTGCCAGCAGCTTAAGGGACAGGTTTACAGATACGCAGTATTTT
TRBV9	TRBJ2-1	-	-	CASSVAPTGANEQFF	TGTGCCAGCAGCGTCGCGCCGACTGGGGCCAATGAGCAGTTCTTC
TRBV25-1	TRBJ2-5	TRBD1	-	CASSEYGQGQETQYF	TGTGCCAGCAGTGAATACGGACAGGGCCAAGAGACCCAGTACTTC
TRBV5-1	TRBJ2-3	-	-	CASRPQRGGSTDTQYF	TGCGCCAGCAGGCCCCAAAGGGGGGGCAGCACAGATACGCAGTATTTT
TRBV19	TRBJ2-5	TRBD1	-	CASSIGGTGKETQYF	TGTGCCAGTAGTATTGGTGGGACAGGGAAGGAGACCCAGTACTTC
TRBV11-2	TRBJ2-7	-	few	CASSFEVRYEQYF	TGTGCCAGCAGCTTCGAGGTTAGGTACGAGCAGTACTTC
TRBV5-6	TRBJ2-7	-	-	CASSLVQALSSYEQYF	TGTGCCAGCAGCTTGGTACAGGCCCTTAGCTCCTACGAGCAGTACTTC
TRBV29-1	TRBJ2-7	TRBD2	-	CSVGNREVYHEQYF	TGCAGCGTTGGAAACCGGGAGGTTTACCACGAGCAGTACTTC
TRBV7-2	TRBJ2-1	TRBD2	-	CASSLDGSGGAGEQFF	TGTGCCAGCAGCTTAGACGGTAGCGGGGGGGCCGGTGAGCAGTTCTTC
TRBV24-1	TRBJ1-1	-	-	CATSDSKRGGREAFF	TGTGCCACCAGTGACTCAAAGAGGGGGGGAAGAGAGGCTTTCTTT
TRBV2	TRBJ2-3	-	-	CASSPPRGRGSDTQYF	TGTGCCAGCAGTCCTCCAAGGGGTAGGGGCTCAGATACGCAGTATTTT
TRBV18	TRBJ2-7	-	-	CASSPTLGKRDEQYF	TGTGCCAGCTCACCTACCCTGGGGAAGAGGGACGAGCAGTACTTC
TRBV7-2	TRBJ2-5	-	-	CASSLAVVQGWGETQYF	TGTGCCAGCAGCTTAGCCGTGGTCCAGGGATGGGGAGAGACCCAGTACTTC
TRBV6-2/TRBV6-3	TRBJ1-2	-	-	CASSSHQQVGGYTF	TGTGCCAGCAGTTCGCACCAACAGGTTGGAGGCTACACCTTC
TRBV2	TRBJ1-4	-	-	CASKDSNEKLFF	TGTGCCAGCAAGGACTCTAATGAAAAACTGTTTTTT
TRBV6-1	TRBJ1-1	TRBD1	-	CASSEIGTGGGNTEAFF	TGTGCCAGCAGTGAAATCGGGACAGGGGGAGGGAACACTGAAGCTTTCTTT
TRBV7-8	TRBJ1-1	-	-	CASSSMGRQTAAEAFF	TGTGCCAGCAGCTCTATGGGAAGACAGACGGCGGCTGAAGCTTTCTTT
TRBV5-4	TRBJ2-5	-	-	CASSYRGETQYF	TGTGCCAGCAGCTACCGGGGGGAGACCCAGTACTTC
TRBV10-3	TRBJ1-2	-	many	CAISESGSPYGYTF	TGTGCCATCAGTGAGTCCGGGTCTCCTTATGGCTACACCTTC
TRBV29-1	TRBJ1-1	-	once	CSVEEGGNTEAFF	TGCAGCGTTGAAGAGGGGGGGAACACTGAAGCTTTCTTT
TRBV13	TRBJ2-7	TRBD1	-	CASSFSEDRVYEQYF	TGTGCCAGCAGCTTCTCGGAGGACAGGGTCTACGAGCAGTACTTC
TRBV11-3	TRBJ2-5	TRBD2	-	CASSPQSGLAGQETQYF	TGTGCCAGCAGCCCTCAGAGCGGGCTAGCGGGACAAGAGACCCAGTACTTC
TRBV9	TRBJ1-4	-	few	CASSVVFF	TGTGCCAGCAGCGTCGTATTTTTT
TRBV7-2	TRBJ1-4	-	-	CASSLGGRGEKLFF	TGTGCCAGCAGCTTAGGAGGGAGGGGAGAAAAACTGTTTTTT
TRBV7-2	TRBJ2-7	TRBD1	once	CASSFTGTGIYEQYF	TGTGCCAGCAGCTTTACCGGGACAGGAATCTACGAGCAGTACTTC